One and the same sample provided the 2 T cell receptor beta chains below, sequenced in a study of cytomegalovirus exposure and HLA in healthy donors. The study ran its PCR with 60 Vbeta and 13 Jbeta primers. Sequenced by immunoSEQ multiplex PCR; TCRdb stores in-frame clones only, minus some. The table records 150,000 to 200,000 clones, roughly 79% of them present only once. Sequences were obtained from PBMCs. All receptors come from a male donor in good health and CMV-seropositive.

V is TRBV5-1 and J is TRBJ1-5; D unresolved. V was trimmed by 0 bases and J by 0 bases, leaving 7 bases between them. The CDR3 consists of 15 residues. Germline V CDR1 and CDR2: SGHRS, YFSETQ. In DNA form, the CDR3 reads TGCGCCAGCAGCTTGGGGGCCTCTAGCAATCAGCCCCAGCATTTT. Amino acids: CASSLGASSNQPQHF.

This chain joins TRBV7-2 and TRBJ1-6; 7 bases line up with TRBD1. Germline V gene data show CDR1 as SGHTA and CDR2 as FQGNSA. The CDR3 has 18 residues. Germline trimming cut 5 bases from V and 6 bases from J; bases unmatched to any gene: 16. CDR3: CASSPYRGGGRRNSPLHF. The CDR3 DNA is TGTGCCAGCAGCCCGTATCGAGGGGGCGGCCGCCGTAATTCACCCCTCCACTTT.